This TCR beta chain derives from a study of cytomegalovirus exposure and HLA in healthy donors. Study-level points and caveats: A prior analysis recorded that most TCR beta V segments were productive about 87% or about 30% of the time.

As concerns this clone: Antigen specificity is unknown.

60 Vbeta and 13 Jbeta primers were used in PCR. Sequencing used immunoSEQ multiplex PCR; TCRdb keeps in-frame clones, though not all of them. The sample consists of 250,000 to 350,000 clones, 85% to 90% of them appearing once. Trimming removed 3 bases at V and 4 bases at J, with 15 bases between. The CDR3 contains 16 residues. The germline V gene has CDR1 KGHSH and CDR2 LQKENI. This chain joins TRBV18 and TRBJ2-2; the D is unclear. The sequence was obtained from a woman aged 18-29 years in good health and CMV-seronegative. The sequencing input was PBMCs. This CDR3 reads CASSPRQTPSTGELFF. In nucleotides, the CDR3 is TGTGCCAGCTCACCCCGTCAGACACCGTCCACCGGGGAGCTGTTTTTT.